The 18 T cell receptor beta chains below were found in one sample sequenced in a study of regulatory T cells in long-lasting Graves disease. Documented time point: newly diagnosed GD, antithyroid drugs for less than 3 months. PBMCs were the source of the RNA used for TCR sequencing. Libraries of TCR beta came from iRepertoire HTBI primers plus Arm-PCR of CDR3 regions. TCRdb reprocessed the multiplex PCR reads via MiXCR and lists one record per CDR3 protein. Of 350,000 to 550,000 distinct CDR3 sequences listed, 14% are singletons. Another study also made use of these data, one on T cells in Graves' hyperthyroidism and ophthalmopathy.

The specimen comprised peripheral blood mononuclear cells (PBMCs), sampled at new diagnosis, from a patient treated with antithyroid drugs. The receptors originated from a woman aged 45-65 years with Graves disease.

This clonotype appeared many times. The gene calls are TRBV11-2 and TRBJ2-1, with 8 bases matching TRBD1. J was trimmed by 9 bases and V by 5 bases; bases with no gene match: 6. Germline V CDR1 and CDR2: SGHAT, FQNNGV. The CDR3 length is 13 residues. The CDR3 DNA reads TGTGCCAGCAGCCCAAGGACAGGGTTTGAGCAGTTCTTC. The encoded protein is CASSPRTGFEQFF.

The CDR3 DNA follows: TGCAGTGCTAGAGACAGGGTCATAGCCAAAAACATTCAGTACTTC. Protein sequence: CSARDRVIAKNIQYF. The V call is TRBV20-1, the J call TRBJ2-4; D is perhaps TRBD1 (5 bases). Germline loops: CDR1 DFQATT, CDR2 SNEGSKA (reference sequence). This CDR3 contains 15 residues. Trimming shortened V by 0 bases and J by 0 bases, and 9 bases separated the two germline ends.

This clonotype has a count of ten or more. The CDR3 spells CASSLGSGGNQPQHF. The CDR3 bases are TGTGCCAGCAGCCTGGGATCTGGAGGCAATCAGCCCCAGCATTTT. The chain is built from TRBV3-1 and TRBJ1-5, with D unclear. The germline CDR1 and CDR2 sequences are LGHDT and YNNKEL (reference sequence). This CDR3 has 15 residues. The V end lost 4 bases, the J end lost 2 bases, and 12 bases lay between the germline ends.

This clonotype was detected many times. At one end, the junction sequence differs from germline, possibly due to a read error. The J gene is TRBJ1-4, the V gene TRBV5-1; 9 bases fit TRBD1. CDR3 size: 15 residues. Germline lookup yields CDR1 SGHRS and CDR2 YFSETQ. The CDR3 here is CASSLGGDRVEKLFF. DNA of the CDR3: TGTGCCAGCAGCTTGGGAGGGGACAGGGTTGAAAAACTGTTTTTT.

This clonotype has more than one count but fewer than ten. The chain combines TRBV30 with TRBJ1-3; tentative D call: TRBD1 (6 bases). This CDR3 region has 14 residues. Germline CDR1 is GTSNPN and CDR2 is SVGIG (reference sequence). Trimming shortened V by 0 bases and J by 4 bases, and 10 bases separated the two germline ends. The CDR3 nucleotides read TGTGCCTGGAGTGTAGGGACACAGGGAAACACCATATATTTT. It codes for CAWSVGTQGNTIYF.

This clonotype was seen ten or more times. This chain links TRBV11-1 with TRBJ2-3; D is possibly TRBD1 (5 bases). The CDR3 has 14 amino acids. In germline, CDR1 is SGHAT, CDR2 FQDESV (reference sequence). V dropped 6 bases and J dropped 2 bases, with 12 bases sitting between them. CDR3 sequence: CASRQGISTDTQYF. CDR3 coding DNA: TGTGCCAGCAGGCAGGGCATTTCCACAGATACGCAGTATTTT.

V usage is TRBV3-1 and J usage is TRBJ1-2; weak D call: TRBD1 (5 bases). Germline CDR1 and CDR2: LGHDT and YNNKEL (reference sequence). The CDR3 has 15 residues. V lost 0 bases and J lost 4, with 12 bases in between. The CDR3 sequence is CASSQEPMTAYGYTF. CDR3 sequence (DNA): TGTGCCAGCAGCCAAGAGCCTATGACAGCCTATGGCTACACCTTC.

This clonotype has more than one count but fewer than ten. The chain's CDR3 is CASRGGEDTEAFF. Here the CDR3 DNA reads TGCGCCAGCAGAGGGGGCGAGGACACTGAAGCTTTCTTT. This chain connects TRBV5-1 to TRBJ1-1; 7 bases align to TRBD1. Germline V gene data show CDR1 as SGHRS and CDR2 as YFSETQ. The CDR3 extends over 13 amino acids. Trimming took 5 bases from V and 3 from J; bases not matched to a gene: 4. Full variable domain (missing parts from reference TRBV5-1 and TRBJ1-1): KAGVTQTPRYLIKTRGQQVTLSCSPISGHRSVSWYQQTPGQGLQFLFEYFSETQRNKGNFPGRFSGRQFSNSRSEMNVSTLELGDSALYLCASRGGEDTEAFFGQGTRLTVV.

This chain connects TRBV6-1 to TRBJ1-1; D not resolved. The CDR3 runs 14 residues. V was clipped by 6 bases and J by 0 bases, with 11 bases between them. Germline loops: CDR1 MNHNS, CDR2 SASEGT. The CDR3 spells CASSPDTMNTEAFF. CDR3 DNA sequence: TGTGCCAGCAGCCCCGACACCATGAACACTGAAGCTTTCTTT.

This clonotype was recorded at least ten times. The chain recombines TRBV20-1 with TRBJ2-1; TRBD2 aligns across 7 bases. Losses at the gene ends were 0 bases for V and 0 bases for J; bases not matched to a gene: 8. From germline, CDR1 is DFQATT and CDR2 SNEGSKA (reference sequence). The CDR3 has 17 residues. The CDR3 protein is CSARDLRRESSYNEQFF. CDR3 in DNA: TGCAGTGCTAGAGATCTCAGGCGGGAGAGCTCCTACAATGAGCAGTTCTTC.

This clonotype was detected many times. The chain recombines TRBV28 with TRBJ1-2; D unresolved. Germline V gene data show CDR1 as MDHEN and CDR2 as SYDVKM. This CDR3 region has 15 residues. V dropped 2 bases and J dropped 0 bases, with 10 bases sitting between them. The CDR3 reads CASSLKNSANYGYTF. For the CDR3, the DNA is TGTGCCAGCAGTTTAAAAAACAGTGCTAACTATGGCTACACCTTC.

Details on this clonotype: This likely reflects a read error, since a far larger clone is one base away. CDR3 amino acids: CASSLVASSYNEQLF. CDR3 bases: TGTGCCAGCAGCTTGGTAGCTAGCTCCTACAATGAGCAGCTCTTC. V is TRBV5-1 and J is TRBJ2-1, with a weak D call TRBD2 (5 bases). The CDR3 is 15 amino acids. The germline V gene has CDR1 SGHRS and CDR2 YFSETQ.

This CDR3 reads CASSQGWPDRKYYEQYF. DNA of the CDR3: TGTGCCAGCAGCCAAGGGTGGCCGGACAGAAAATACTACGAGCAGTACTTC. The gene calls are TRBV7-3 and TRBJ2-7; a possible D gene is TRBD1 (6 bases). In germline, CDR1 is SGHTA, CDR2 FQGTGA. This CDR3 is 17 amino acids long. The V end lost 5 bases, the J end lost 3 bases, and 23 bases lay between the germline ends.

With regard to this clonotype: A much bigger clone sits one base away, suggesting this may be a read error. The chain combines TRBV6-1 with TRBJ2-7; tentatively, D is TRBD1 (5 bases). CDR3 length: 14 amino acids. Germline V lookup: CDR1 MNHNS, CDR2 SASEGT. CDR3 protein: CASKLTDSSYEQCF. DNA for the CDR3: TGTGCCAGCAAGTTGACAGATAGCTCCTACGAGCAGTGCTTC.

The chain is built from TRBV27 and TRBJ2-7, with D possibly being TRBD1 or TRBD2 (5 bases each). Per the germline V gene, CDR1 is MNHEY and CDR2 is SMNVEV (reference sequence). The CDR3 totals 11 residues. Trimming cost V 5 bases and J 6 bases, with 8 bases left between them. CDR3 DNA: TGTGCCAGCAGTACAGGACTCGAGCAGTACTTC. It specifies CASSTGLEQYF.

V is TRBV6-2 or TRBV6-3 and J is TRBJ2-7, with 10 bases identical to TRBD2. Losses at the gene ends were 0 bases for V and 7 bases for J; bases not matched to a gene: 9. The V gene's germline CDR1 is MNHEY and CDR2 SVGEGT. CDR3 size: 16 residues. As DNA, the CDR3 is TGTGCCAGCAGTTACTCGACTGTAGCGGGAGGTAGAGAGCAGTACTTC. It yields the protein CASSYSTVAGGREQYF.

This rearrangement joins TRBV4-3 to TRBJ2-2, with D perhaps assigned TRBD1 or TRBD2 (5 bases each). The CDR3 extends over 16 amino acids. The germline CDR1 and CDR2 sequences are LGHNA and YSLEER. Trimming pared 4 bases from V and 6 bases from J, leaving 18 bases between. The CDR3 region is CASSLLPGLSPGELFF. CDR3 coding DNA: TGCGCCAGCAGCCTTCTTCCGGGGCTCTCGCCCGGGGAGCTGTTTTTT.

This clonotype came up many times. The V and J genes are TRBV28 and TRBJ2-7; 7 bases are shared with TRBD1. The ends lost 7 bases at V and 0 bases at J; junction bases unmatched: 12. CDR3 length: 16 residues. Per germline, CDR1 MDHEN and CDR2 SYDVKM. Here the CDR3 DNA reads TGTGCCAGCACTAATGGGGGACAGACGAGCTCCTACGAGCAGTACTTC. Translating gives CASTNGGQTSSYEQYF.